Listed here is a single TCR beta chain. The antigen is undetermined. This CDR3 is 15 amino acids long. Germline CDR1 reads MNHEY; CDR2 reads SMNVEV (reference sequence). Trimming cost V 0 bases and J 6 bases, with 12 bases left between them. This specimen comes from a study of OX40 agonist ivuxolimab in advanced cancers. Study-level background: Head and neck, renal cell, melanoma or hepatocellular carcinoma were the cancers that dose-escalation patients had.

Study-level results: Some nonresponders likewise displayed low normalized T-cell clonal expansion.

Here immunoSEQ multiplex PCR was the method, and the copy in TCRdb shows in-frame clones only, minus some. This table has tens of thousands of clones, around 84% appearing once. Sequencing used CD4+ or CD8+ T cells sorted from blood, obtained in a trial of the OX40 agonist ivuxolimab. The chain joins TRBV27 to TRBJ1-5, with a weak D call TRBD1 (5 bases). This receptor was identified in an adult with an advanced solid tumor such as melanoma, head and neck, liver or kidney cancer. The CDR3 sequence is CASSLSSGAGQPQHF. CDR3 nucleotide sequence: TGTGCCAGCAGTTTATCCTCCGGGGCGGGTCAGCCCCAGCATTTT.